The present TCR beta chain was sequenced within a study of shared clonotypes between healthy human individuals. Study in general: Donors consisted of two women and a few men between 18 and 49.

The data were produced by immunoSEQ multiplex PCR, yet TCRdb's version contains in-frame clones alone and is incomplete. The sample records around 440,000 clones, roughly three quarters being singletons. The donor population consisted of healthy HIV-negative adults with no recent acute infections or vaccinations. The V segment lost 2 bases and the J segment 2 bases; nucleotides outside the gene matches: 5. This CDR3 is built from 16 residues. Germline CDR1 reads MGHRA; CDR2 reads YSYEKL. This clone was detected only a few times. Sequenced material: PBMCs. The rearrangement links TRBV4-1 to TRBJ2-7, with TRBD2 matching over 11 bases. The origin of this receptor is a woman in her thirties or forties in good health. Some clones in this sample may be carry-over from other donors' samples. This CDR3 reads CASSQQTSGAPYEQYF. The CDR3 coding sequence is TGCGCCAGCAGCCAACAGACTAGCGGGGCACCCTACGAGCAGTACTTC.